This T cell receptor beta chain was identified during a study of blood T cells in healthy people across ages. General observations from the study: The percentage of naive T cells correlated strongly with TCR beta diversity.

A second PCR of 7 to 11 cycles used a sample-barcoded 5' primer and a J-beta primer mix. TCRdb fed the 5' RACE reads into MiXCR, producing one record per CDR3 protein. Of 1.5 million to 2 million distinct CDR3 sequences in the sample, approximately 30% are singletons; the top ten hold less than 9.5%. The J segment lost 3 bases and the V segment lost 5 bases, leaving 6 bases of the junction unmatched. The germline V gene has CDR1 SGHRS and CDR2 YFSETQ. CDR3 length equals 16 residues. Note on this clonotype: The target antigen is unknown.

This sequence was found in a woman younger than 45 in good health. The chain carries TRBV5-1 and TRBJ2-1, with TRBD2 identical over 12 bases. The sequenced sample consisted of blood. The CDR3 reads CASRLAGGPIYNEQFF. In DNA, the CDR3 is TGCGCCAGCAGACTAGCGGGAGGCCCGATCTACAATGAGCAGTTCTTC.